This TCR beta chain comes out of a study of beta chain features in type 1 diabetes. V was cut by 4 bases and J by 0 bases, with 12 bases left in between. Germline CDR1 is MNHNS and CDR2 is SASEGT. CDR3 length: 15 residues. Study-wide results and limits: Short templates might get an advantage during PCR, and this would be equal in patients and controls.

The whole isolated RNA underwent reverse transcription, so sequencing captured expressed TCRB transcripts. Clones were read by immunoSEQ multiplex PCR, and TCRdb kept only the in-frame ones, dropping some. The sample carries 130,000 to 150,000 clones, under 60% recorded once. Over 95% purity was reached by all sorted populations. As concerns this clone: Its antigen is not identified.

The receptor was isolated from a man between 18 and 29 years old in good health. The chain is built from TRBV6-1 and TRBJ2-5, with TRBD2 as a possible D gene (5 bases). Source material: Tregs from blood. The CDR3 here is CASSGAGNYQETQYF. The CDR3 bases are TGTGCCAGCAGTGGGGCCGGGAACTACCAAGAGACCCAGTACTTC.